This paragraph reports one T cell receptor (beta chain). What it binds is unknown. Mismatch with germline at one junction end may stem from a read error. These data originate in a study of T-cell reconstitution after alpha-beta-depleted transplantation in children. Findings of the study overall: The main origin of T-cell counts and diversity one year after transplant was newly produced T cells. Expanded graft clones, several hundred of them, were reportedly the source of alpha-beta T cells about two months after transplant. Recipient T cells and thymic progenitors that survived gave rise to the high TCRbeta diversity observed at day 60 in some patients.

As it was prepared, the TCRbeta library received unique molecular identifiers. MiXCR, run by TCRdb on the PCR reads, gives a single entry per CDR3 protein. This table holds about 180,000 distinct CDR3 sequences, roughly 10% found once. The V gene's germline CDR1 is ENHRY and CDR2 SYGVKD. The CDR3 is 14 amino acids. This receptor was obtained from a boy under 10 years old with acute myeloid leukemia, due to receive a stem cell transplant. The source material was PBMCs, sampled before TCRalphabeta/CD19-depleted stem cell transplant. The chain is built from TRBV10-3 and TRBJ2-1; D not resolved. CDR3 residues: CATSEEAHYDEQFF. CDR3 nucleotides: TGTGCCACCAGTGAGGAAGCCCACTATGATGAGCAGTTCTTC.